This entry is about one T cell receptor (beta chain). The V and J ends lost 3 bases and 4 bases, in that order; junction bases with no gene match: 2. The V gene's germline CDR1 is SNHLY and CDR2 FYNNEI. The CDR3 length is 14 residues. The data were obtained in a study of blood T cell repertoires in COVID-19. Patients at the Seattle site were enrolled during active infection and followed longitudinally. Authors' data handling: Counts of nucleated cells, estimated from reference gene primer amplification, were obtained. The table came from immunoSEQ multiplex PCR; TCRdb's copy has only in-frame clones and leaves some out. The D gene and trimming were derived from the DNA, and the V and J assignments and clone size from that table. The table records more than 95,000 clones, approximately 85% of them present only once.

Source material: peripheral blood. The V call is TRBV2, the J call TRBJ1-4; 7 nucleotides agree with TRBD1. The TCR sequence derives from a young man with COVID-19, enrolled during active disease. This CDR3 reads CASSEGQLNEKLFF. The CDR3 DNA is TGTGCCAGCAGTGAGGGACAGCTTAATGAAAAACTGTTTTTT. The full variable domain, its missing parts supplied by reference TRBV2 and TRBJ1-4, is EPEVTQTPSHQVTQMGQEVILRCVPISNHLYFYWYRQILGQKVEFLVSFYNNEISEKSEIFDDQFSVERPDGSNFTLKIRSTKLEDSAMYFCASSEGQLNEKLFFGSGTQLSVL.